Listed here is a single T cell receptor (beta chain). No cognate antigen has been identified for it. Base qualities are not provided; no much larger clone lies one nucleotide away. The library came from the immunoSEQ multiplex PCR assay. This is the immuneACCESS table as TCRdb keeps it, with only in-frame sequences that have V and J called. A part of the clones is gone; compared with another copy, unresolved V genes explain less than half, and the rest is unexplained. This sample has 40,000 to 50,000 clones in its table, and around 94% of those were observed once. The top ten clonotypes cover approximately 0.49% of the sample. The entry originates in a study of T cell changes during pregnancy in multiple sclerosis (dated by TCRdb to the late 2010s). General notes on the study: In women with multiple sclerosis, the researchers looked at how the T cell repertoire shifted as pregnancy progressed.

The germline V gene (reference sequence) gives CDR1 as SGHNT and CDR2 as YYREEE. The CDR3 spans 12 residues, from the cysteine through the phenylalanine. Only the CDR3 DNA is retained, 36 bases long and in frame from the first base. V is pared back by 5 bases and J by 4 bases, with 9 bases lying between the germline termini. The sequenced sample was CD4+ T cells from peripheral blood mononuclear cells, obtained in the first trimester of pregnancy. The sequence was obtained from a female donor with multiple sclerosis, enrolled in a pregnancy study. This chain joins TRBV5-4 to TRBJ1-2; the D gene is perhaps TRBD1, from 6 matching bases. The CDR3 protein is CASSPDSYGYTF. In nucleotides, the sequence is TGTGCCAGCAGTCCGGACAGCTATGGCTACACCTTC. This CDR3, with the reference TRBV5-4 and TRBJ1-2 proteins standing in past its ends, gives the full variable domain ETGVTQSPTHLIKTRGQQVTLRCSSQSGHNTVSWYQQALGQGPQFIFQYYREEENGRGNFPPRFSGLQFPNYSSELNVNALELDDSALYLCASSPDSYGYTFGSGTRLTVV.